One T cell receptor beta chain is described in this entry. This sample was taken from a study of blood T cell repertoires in COVID-19. Study-wide background: Acute and convalescent COVID-19 specimens originated in the United States, Italy and Spain. The analysed material was cDNA or gDNA that came from T cells, B-cell-depleted T cells, or PBMCs.

As handled by the study authors: The authors estimated nucleated cell counts from reference gene primer amplification. Clones were read by immunoSEQ multiplex PCR, and TCRdb kept only the in-frame ones, dropping some. The V and J calls and the clone size are those of that table, but D and trimming were determined from the DNA. Here the sample spans some 91,000 clones, around four fifths being singletons. Per germline, CDR1 MNHEY and CDR2 SVGEGT. This CDR3 contains 14 residues. V was trimmed by 2 bases and J by 3 bases, leaving 11 bases between them. The chain carries TRBV6-2 or TRBV6-3 and TRBJ2-7; no clear D gene. Sequencing used peripheral blood. The clonotype comes from a human donor in a cohort sampled during active COVID-19. CDR3 residues: CASSYSLSRYEQYF. The DNA of the CDR3 is TGTGCCAGCAGTTACAGTCTGAGCCGCTACGAGCAGTACTTC.